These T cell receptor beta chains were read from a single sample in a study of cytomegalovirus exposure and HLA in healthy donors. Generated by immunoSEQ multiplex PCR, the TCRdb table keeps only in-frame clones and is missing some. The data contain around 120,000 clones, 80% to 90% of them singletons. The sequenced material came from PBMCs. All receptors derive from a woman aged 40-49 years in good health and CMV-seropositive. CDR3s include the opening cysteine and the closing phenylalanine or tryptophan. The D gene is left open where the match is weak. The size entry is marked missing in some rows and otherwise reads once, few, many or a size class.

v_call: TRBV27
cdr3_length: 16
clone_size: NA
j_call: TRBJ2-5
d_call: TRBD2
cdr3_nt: TGTGCCAGCAGTTTATCCGCTAGCGGGATCAGCGAGACCCAGTACTTC
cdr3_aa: CASSLSASGISETQYF

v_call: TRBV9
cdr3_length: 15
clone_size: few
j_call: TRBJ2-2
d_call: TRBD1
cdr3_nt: TGTGCCAGCAGCGTAAGGGGGCGAAACACCGGGGAGCTGTTTTTT
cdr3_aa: CASSVRGRNTGELFF

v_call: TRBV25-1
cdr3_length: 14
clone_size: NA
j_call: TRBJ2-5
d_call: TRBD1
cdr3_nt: TGTGCCAGCAGTGAATTAACAGGGGTCGAGACCCAGTACTTC
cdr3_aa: CASSELTGVETQYF

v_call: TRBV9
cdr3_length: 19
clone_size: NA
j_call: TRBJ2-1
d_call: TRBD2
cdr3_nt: TGTGCCAGCAGCGCCCCGGGGCCCGAAGCGGGGGGGATGGTTAATGAGCAGTTCTTC
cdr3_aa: CASSAPGPEAGGMVNEQFF

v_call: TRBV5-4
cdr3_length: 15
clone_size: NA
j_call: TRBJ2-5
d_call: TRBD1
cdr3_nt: TGTGCCAGCAGCTTGGACAGGGGCCCGCAAGAGACCCAGTACTTC
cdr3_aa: CASSLDRGPQETQYF

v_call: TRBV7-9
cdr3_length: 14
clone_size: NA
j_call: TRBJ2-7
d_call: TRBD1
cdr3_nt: TGTGCCAGCAGCCCGCCTGGACAGGGATGGGAGCAGTACTTC
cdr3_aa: CASSPPGQGWEQYF

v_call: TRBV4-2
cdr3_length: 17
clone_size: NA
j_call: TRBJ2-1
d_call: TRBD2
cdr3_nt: TGTGCCAGCAGCCAAGATCAATCTAGCGGGGGGGTCAATGAGCAGTTCTTC
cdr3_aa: CASSQDQSSGGVNEQFF

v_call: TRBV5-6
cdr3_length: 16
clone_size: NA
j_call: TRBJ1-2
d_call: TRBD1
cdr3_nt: TGTGCCAGCAGCGGCCGGCAGGGGGCACGGGTTTATGGCTACACCTTC
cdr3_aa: CASSGRQGARVYGYTF

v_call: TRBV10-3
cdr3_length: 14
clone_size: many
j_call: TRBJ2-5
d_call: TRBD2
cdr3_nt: TGTGCCATCGGACTAGCGGCCCAAAAAGAGACCCAGTACTTC
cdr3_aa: CAIGLAAQKETQYF

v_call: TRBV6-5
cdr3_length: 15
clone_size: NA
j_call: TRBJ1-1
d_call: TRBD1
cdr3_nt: TGTGCCAGCAGGGGACAGGGGGATATGAACACTGAAGCTTTCTTT
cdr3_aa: CASRGQGDMNTEAFF

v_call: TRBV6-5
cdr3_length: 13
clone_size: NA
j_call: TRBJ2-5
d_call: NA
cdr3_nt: TGTGCCAGCAGTAAGGGGGTTTTAGAGACCCAGTACTTC
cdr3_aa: CASSKGVLETQYF

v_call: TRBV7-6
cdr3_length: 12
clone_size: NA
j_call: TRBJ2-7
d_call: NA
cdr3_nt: TGTGCCAGCAGCACAGAGGGGGACGAGCAGTACTTC
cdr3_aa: CASSTEGDEQYF

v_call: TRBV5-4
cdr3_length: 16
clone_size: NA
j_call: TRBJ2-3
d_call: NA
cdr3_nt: TGTGCCAGCAGCTTCTATGAGGACTTACGCACAGATACGCAGTATTTT
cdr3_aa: CASSFYEDLRTDTQYF

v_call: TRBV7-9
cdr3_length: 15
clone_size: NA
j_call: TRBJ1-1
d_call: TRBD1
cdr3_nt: TGTGCCAGCAGCTTGGGACAGGGGATGAACACTGAAGCTTTCTTT
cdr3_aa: CASSLGQGMNTEAFF

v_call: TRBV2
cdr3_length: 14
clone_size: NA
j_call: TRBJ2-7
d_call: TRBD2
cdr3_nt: TGTGCCACCCGACTAGCGGGAGGATCCGCCGAGCAGTACTTC
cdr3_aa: CATRLAGGSAEQYF

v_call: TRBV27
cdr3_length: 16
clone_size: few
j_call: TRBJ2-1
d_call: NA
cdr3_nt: TGTGCCAGCAGTCCCTTCCAGGGTGAAGGGGTCAATGAGCAGTTCTTC
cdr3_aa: CASSPFQGEGVNEQFF

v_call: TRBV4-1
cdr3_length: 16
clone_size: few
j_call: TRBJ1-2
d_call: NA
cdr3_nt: TGCGCCAGCAGCCAAGATCATCCAGGCGGAGGGTATGGCTACACCTTC
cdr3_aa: CASSQDHPGGGYGYTF

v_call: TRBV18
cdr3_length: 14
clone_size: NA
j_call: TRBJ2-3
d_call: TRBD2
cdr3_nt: TGTGCCAGCTCAGCTAGCGGGCGCACAGATACGCAGTATTTT
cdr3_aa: CASSASGRTDTQYF

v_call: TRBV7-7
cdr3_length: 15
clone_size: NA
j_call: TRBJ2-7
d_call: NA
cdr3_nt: TGTGCTAGCAGCTTAGACGAACAGGGAAAGGCCGAGCAGTACTTC
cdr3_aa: CASSLDEQGKAEQYF

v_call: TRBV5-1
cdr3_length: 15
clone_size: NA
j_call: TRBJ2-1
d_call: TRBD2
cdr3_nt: TGCGCCAGCAGCCCCGCGGGGGGCTTGTACAATGAGCAGTTCTTC
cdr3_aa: CASSPAGGLYNEQFF

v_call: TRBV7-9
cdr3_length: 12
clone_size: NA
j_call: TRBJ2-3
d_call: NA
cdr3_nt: TGTGCCAGCAAGCGTGAGACAGATACGCAGTATTTT
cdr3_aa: CASKRETDTQYF

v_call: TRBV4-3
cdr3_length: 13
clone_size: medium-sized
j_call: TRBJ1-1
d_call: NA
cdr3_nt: TGCGCCAGCAGCCAAGCGAGGGTAACTGAAGCTTTCTTT
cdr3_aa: CASSQARVTEAFF

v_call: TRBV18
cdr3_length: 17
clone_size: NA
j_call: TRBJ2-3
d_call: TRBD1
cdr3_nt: TGTGCCAGCTCAACCACTTCCGGAGGACAGGGTGCAGATACGCAGTATTTT
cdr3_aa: CASSTTSGGQGADTQYF

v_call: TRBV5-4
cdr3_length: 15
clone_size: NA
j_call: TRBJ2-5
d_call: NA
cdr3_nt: TGTGCCAGCAGCGGTACTCTAGCGTACCAAGAGACCCAGTACTTC
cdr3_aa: CASSGTLAYQETQYF

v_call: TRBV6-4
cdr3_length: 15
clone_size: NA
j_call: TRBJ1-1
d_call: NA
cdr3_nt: TGTGCCAGCAGTTGTTTGGGTGGGCGGAACACTGAAGCTTTCTTT
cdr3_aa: CASSCLGGRNTEAFF

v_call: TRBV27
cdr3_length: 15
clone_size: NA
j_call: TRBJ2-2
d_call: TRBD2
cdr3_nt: TGTGCCAGCAGTTTGGGCGGGAGTCCCACCGGGGAGCTGTTTTTT
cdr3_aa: CASSLGGSPTGELFF

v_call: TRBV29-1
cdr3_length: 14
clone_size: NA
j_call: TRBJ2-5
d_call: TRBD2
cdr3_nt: TGCAGCGTGATACTAGCGGGAGAGGGGGAGACCCAGTACTTC
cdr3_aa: CSVILAGEGETQYF

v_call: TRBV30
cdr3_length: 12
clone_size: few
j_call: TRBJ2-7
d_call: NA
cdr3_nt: TGTGCCTGGACCTACAGGGCTGGCGAGCAGTACTTC
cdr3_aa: CAWTYRAGEQYF

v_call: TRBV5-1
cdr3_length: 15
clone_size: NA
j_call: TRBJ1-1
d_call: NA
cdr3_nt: TGCGCCAGCAGCTTGGAGGGACAAACAGGGACTGAAGCTTTCTTT
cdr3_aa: CASSLEGQTGTEAFF

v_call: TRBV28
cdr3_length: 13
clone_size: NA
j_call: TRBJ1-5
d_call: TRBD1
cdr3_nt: TGTGCCAGCGACGGAAACAGGGGTGGGCCCCAGCATTTT
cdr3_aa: CASDGNRGGPQHF

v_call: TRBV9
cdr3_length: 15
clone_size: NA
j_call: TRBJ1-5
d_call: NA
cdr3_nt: TGTGCCAGCAGCGTAGGCAGTCTTAGCAATCAGCCCCAGCATTTT
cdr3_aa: CASSVGSLSNQPQHF

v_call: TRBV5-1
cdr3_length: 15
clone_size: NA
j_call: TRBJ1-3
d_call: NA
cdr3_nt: TGCGCCAGCAGCTTAGAAAGGGGATCTGGAAACACCATATATTTT
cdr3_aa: CASSLERGSGNTIYF

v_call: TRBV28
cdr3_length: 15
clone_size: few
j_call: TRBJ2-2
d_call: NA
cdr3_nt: TGTGCCAGCAGTTTCCACACAACGAACACCGGGGAGCTGTTTTTT
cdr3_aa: CASSFHTTNTGELFF

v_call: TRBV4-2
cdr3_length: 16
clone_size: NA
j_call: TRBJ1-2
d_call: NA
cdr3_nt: TGTGCCAGCAGCCAAGATGGATGGATAGAGGTCTATGGCTACACCTTC
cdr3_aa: CASSQDGWIEVYGYTF

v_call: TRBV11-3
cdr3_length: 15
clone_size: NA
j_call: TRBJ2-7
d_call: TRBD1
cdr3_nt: TGTGCCAGCAACCTCGGAGCAGGGGGCTTTTACGAGCAGTACTTC
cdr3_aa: CASNLGAGGFYEQYF

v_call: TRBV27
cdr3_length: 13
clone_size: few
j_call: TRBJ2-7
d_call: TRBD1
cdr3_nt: TGTGCCAGCAGCTCAGGGGGCAGCTACGAGCAGTACTTC
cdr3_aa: CASSSGGSYEQYF

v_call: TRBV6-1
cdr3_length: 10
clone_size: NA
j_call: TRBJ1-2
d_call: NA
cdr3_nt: TGTGCCAGCAGTGCCGTGGGCTACACCTTC
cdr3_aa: CASSAVGYTF